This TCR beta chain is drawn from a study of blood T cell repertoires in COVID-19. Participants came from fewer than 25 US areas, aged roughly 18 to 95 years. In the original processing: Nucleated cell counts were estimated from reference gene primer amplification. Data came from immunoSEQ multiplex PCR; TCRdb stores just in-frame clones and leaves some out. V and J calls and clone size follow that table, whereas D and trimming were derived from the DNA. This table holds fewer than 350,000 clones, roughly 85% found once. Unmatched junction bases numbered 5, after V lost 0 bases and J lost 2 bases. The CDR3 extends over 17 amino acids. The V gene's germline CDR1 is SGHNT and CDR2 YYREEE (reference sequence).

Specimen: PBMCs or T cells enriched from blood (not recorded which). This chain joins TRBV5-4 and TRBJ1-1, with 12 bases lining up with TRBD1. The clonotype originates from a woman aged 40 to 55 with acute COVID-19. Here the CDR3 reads CASSLAWGQGANTEAFF. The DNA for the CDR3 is TGTGCCAGCAGCTTGGCCTGGGGACAGGGGGCAAACACTGAAGCTTTCTTT.